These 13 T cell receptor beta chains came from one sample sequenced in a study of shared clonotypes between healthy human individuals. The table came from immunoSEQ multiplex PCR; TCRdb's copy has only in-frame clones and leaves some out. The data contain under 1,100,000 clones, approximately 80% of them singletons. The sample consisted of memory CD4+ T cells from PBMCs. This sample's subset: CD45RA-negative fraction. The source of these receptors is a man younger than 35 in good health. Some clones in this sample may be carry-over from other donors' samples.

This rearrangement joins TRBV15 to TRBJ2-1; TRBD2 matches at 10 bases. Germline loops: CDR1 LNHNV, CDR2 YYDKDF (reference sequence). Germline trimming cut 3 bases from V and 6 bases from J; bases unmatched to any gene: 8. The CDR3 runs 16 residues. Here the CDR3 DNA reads TGTGCCACCAGCAGGGAAGCGGGAGGGGTGAGCAATGAGCAGTTCTTC. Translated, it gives CATSREAGGVSNEQFF. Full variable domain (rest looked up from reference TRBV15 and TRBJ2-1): DAMVIQNPRYQVTQFGKPVTLSCSQTLNHNVMYWYQQKSSQAPKLLFHYYDKDFNNEADTPDNFQSRRPNTSFCFLDIRSPGLGDTAMYLCATSREAGGVSNEQFFGPGTRLTVL.

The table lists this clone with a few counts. As DNA, the CDR3 is TGTGCCAGCAGAGGAGAGGGAGTACTAGCCAAAAACATTCAGTACTTC. Its protein is CASRGEGVLAKNIQYF. The rearrangement uses TRBV27 and TRBJ2-4, with D tentatively TRBD2 (5 bases). The V end lost 6 bases, the J end lost 0 bases, and 15 bases lay between the germline ends. Germline V gene sequence: CDR1 MNHEY, CDR2 SMNVEV (reference sequence). This CDR3 comprises 16 residues.

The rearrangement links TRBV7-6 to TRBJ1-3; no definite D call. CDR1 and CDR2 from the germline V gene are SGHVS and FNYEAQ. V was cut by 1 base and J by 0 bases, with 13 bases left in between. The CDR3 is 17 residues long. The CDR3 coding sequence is TGTGCCAGCAGCTTAGGCCCCGGCGTTAGCTCTGGAAACACCATATATTTT. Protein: CASSLGPGVSSGNTIYF.

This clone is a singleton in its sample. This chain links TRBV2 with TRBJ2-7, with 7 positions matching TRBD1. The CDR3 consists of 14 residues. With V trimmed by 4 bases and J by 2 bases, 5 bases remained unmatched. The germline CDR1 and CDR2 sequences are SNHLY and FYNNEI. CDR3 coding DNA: TGTGCCAGCAGTGTAGGGACAGCAGCCTACGAGCAGTACTTC. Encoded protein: CASSVGTAAYEQYF.

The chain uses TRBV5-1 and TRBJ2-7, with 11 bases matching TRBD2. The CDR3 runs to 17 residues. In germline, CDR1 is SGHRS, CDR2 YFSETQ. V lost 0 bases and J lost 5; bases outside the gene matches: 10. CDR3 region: CASSLGSGRAKAHEQYF. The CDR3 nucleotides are TGCGCCAGCAGCTTGGGTAGCGGGAGGGCCAAAGCCCACGAGCAGTACTTC.

CDR3 sequence reads: CASSLSGRADTQYF. The CDR3 DNA reads TGTGCCAGCAGCTTGTCTGGCAGGGCAGATACGCAGTATTTT. This rearrangement joins TRBV5-4 to TRBJ2-3; a weak D match, TRBD1 (5 bases). Looked up from germline, CDR1 is SGHNT and CDR2 is YYREEE (reference sequence). This CDR3 is built from 14 residues. V was trimmed by 1 base and J by 4 bases, leaving 10 bases between them.

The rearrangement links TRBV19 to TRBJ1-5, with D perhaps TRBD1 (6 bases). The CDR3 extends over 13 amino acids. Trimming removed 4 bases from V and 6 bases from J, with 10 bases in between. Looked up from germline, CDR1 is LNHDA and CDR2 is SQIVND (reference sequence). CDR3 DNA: TGTGCCAGTAGTAGACAGGCGGGTCAGCCCCAGCATTTT. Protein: CASSRQAGQPQHF. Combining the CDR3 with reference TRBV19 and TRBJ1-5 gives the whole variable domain DGGITQSPKYLFRKEGQNVTLSCEQNLNHDAMYWYRQDPGQGLRLIYYSQIVNDFQKGDIAEGYSVSREKKESFPLTVTSAQKNPTAFYLCASSRQAGQPQHFGDGTRLSIL.

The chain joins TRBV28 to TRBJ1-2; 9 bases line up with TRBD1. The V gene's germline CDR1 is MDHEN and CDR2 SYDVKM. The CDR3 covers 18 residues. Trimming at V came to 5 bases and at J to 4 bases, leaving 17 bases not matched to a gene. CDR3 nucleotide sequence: TGTGCCAGCAGTCCATCCGCCGGGGGCGGGACAGGGTTCTATGGCTACACCTTC. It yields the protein CASSPSAGGGTGFYGYTF.

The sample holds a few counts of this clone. The CDR3 loop reads CSVGPRGNTEAFF. CDR3 nucleotide sequence: TGCAGCGTTGGGCCCCGGGGAAACACTGAAGCTTTCTTT. The chain joins TRBV29-1 to TRBJ1-1; no firm D call. V lost 4 bases, J lost 2 bases, and 11 bases lay in between. In germline, CDR1 is SQVTM, CDR2 ANQGSEA. This CDR3 has 13 amino acids. Together with reference TRBV29-1 and TRBJ1-1, the CDR3 gives the full variable domain: SAVISQKPSRDICQRGTSLTIQCQVDSQVTMMFWYRQQPGQSLTLIATANQGSEATYESGFVIDKFPISRPNLTFSTLTVSNMSPEDSSIYLCSVGPRGNTEAFFGQGTRLTVV.

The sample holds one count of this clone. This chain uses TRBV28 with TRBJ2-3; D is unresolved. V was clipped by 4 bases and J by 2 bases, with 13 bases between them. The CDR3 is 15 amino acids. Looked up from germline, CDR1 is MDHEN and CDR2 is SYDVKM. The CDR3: CASSSIRTFTDTQYF. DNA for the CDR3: TGTGCCAGCAGTTCCATCAGGACCTTCACAGATACGCAGTATTTT.

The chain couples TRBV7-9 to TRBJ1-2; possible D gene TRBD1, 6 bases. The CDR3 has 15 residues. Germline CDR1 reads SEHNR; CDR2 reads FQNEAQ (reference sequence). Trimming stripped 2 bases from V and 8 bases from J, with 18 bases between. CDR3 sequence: CASSLTGTPQGGYTF. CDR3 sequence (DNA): TGTGCCAGCAGCTTAACCGGGACCCCACAGGGAGGCTACACCTTC.

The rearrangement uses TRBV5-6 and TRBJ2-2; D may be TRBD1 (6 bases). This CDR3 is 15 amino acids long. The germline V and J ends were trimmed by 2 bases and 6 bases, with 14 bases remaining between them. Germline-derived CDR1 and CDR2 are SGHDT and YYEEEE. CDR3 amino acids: CASSFGTSEPGELFF. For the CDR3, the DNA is TGTGCCAGCAGCTTTGGGACATCCGAACCCGGGGAGCTGTTTTTT.

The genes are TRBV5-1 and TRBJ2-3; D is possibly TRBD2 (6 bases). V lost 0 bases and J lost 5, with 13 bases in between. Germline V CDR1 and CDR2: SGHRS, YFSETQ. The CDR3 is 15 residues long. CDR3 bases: TGCGCCAGCAGCTTGGAATCCGGGAGAGGAGATACGCAGTATTTT. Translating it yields CASSLESGRGDTQYF.